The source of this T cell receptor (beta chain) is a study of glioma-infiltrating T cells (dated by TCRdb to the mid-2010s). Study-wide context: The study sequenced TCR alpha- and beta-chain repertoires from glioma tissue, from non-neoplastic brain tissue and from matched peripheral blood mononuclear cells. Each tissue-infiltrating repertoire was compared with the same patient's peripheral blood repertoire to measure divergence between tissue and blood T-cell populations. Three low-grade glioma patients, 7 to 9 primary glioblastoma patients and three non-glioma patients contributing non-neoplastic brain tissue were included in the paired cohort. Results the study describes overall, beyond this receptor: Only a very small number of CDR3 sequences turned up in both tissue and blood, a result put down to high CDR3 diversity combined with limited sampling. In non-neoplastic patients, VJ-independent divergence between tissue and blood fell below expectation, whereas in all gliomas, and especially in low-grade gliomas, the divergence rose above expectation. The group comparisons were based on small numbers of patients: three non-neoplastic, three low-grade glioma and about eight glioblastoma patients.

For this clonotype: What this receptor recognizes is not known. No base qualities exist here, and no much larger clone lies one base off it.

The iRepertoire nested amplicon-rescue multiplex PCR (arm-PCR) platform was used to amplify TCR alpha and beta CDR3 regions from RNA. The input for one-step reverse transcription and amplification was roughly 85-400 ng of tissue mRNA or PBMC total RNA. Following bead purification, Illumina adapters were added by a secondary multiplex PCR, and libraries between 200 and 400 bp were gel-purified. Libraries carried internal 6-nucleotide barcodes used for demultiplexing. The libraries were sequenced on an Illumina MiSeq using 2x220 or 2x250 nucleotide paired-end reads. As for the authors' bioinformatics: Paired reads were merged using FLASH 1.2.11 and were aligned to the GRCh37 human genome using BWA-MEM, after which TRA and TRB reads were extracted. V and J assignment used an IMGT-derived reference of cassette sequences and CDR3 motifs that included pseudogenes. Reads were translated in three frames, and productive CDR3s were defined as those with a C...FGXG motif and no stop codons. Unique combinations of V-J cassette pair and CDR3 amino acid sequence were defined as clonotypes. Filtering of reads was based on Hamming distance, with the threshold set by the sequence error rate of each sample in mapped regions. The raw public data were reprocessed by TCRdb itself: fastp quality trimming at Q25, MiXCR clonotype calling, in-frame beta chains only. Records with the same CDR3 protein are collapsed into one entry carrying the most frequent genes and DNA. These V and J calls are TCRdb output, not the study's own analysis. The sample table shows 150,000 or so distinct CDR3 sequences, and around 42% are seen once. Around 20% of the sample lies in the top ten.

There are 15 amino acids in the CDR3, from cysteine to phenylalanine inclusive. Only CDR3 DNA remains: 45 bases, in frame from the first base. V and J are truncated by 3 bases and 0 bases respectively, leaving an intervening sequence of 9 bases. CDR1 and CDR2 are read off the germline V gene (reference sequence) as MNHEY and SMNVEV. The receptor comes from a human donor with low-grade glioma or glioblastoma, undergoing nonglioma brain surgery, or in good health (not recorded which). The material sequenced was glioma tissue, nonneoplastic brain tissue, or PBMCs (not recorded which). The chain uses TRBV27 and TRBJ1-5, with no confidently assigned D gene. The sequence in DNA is TGTGCCAGCAGTTTGAAGGGTTATAGCAATCAGCCCCAGCATTTT. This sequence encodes CASSLKGYSNQPQHF.